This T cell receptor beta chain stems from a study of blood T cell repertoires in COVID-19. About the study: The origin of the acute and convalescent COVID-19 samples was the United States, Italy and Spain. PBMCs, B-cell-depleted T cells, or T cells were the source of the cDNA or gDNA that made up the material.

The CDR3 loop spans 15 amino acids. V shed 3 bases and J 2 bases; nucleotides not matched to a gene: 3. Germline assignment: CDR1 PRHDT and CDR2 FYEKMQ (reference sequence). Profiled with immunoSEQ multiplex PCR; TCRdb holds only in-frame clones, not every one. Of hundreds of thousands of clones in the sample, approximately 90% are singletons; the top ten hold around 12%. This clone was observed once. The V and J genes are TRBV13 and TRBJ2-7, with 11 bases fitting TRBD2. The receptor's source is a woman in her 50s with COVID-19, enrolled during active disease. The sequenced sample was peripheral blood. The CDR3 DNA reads TGTGCCAGCAGCTTCACTAGCGGGGGCACCTACGAGCAGTACTTC. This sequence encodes CASSFTSGGTYEQYF.